This T cell receptor beta chain was retrieved from a study of shared T cell receptors in the human thymus. TCRdb keeps only in-frame clones here, not all; method: immunoSEQ multiplex PCR. The table records some 700,000 clones, approximately 90% of them present only once. The germline V and J ends were trimmed by 0 bases and 3 bases, with 12 bases remaining between them. This CDR3 is built from 16 residues. Germline CDR1 and CDR2: MDHEN and SYDVKM. These data were likewise used in another study, on human thymus T cells. That work states: Thymic and blood repertoires appeared to carry a bias in their V and J gene usage.

J is TRBJ1-5 and V is TRBV28; a possible D gene is TRBD1 (5 bases). The sample was thymocytes. The TCR was taken from a boy under two years old with a congenital heart defect. The CDR3 region has the DNA TGTGCCAGCAGTTTATGGGCGGACGGACACAATCAGCCCCAGCATTTT. Protein product: CASSLWADGHNQPQHF.